The clone carrying this T cell receptor beta chain was counted only a few times. Antigen unknown. Together with a sample-barcoded 5' primer, a J-beta primer mix was included in a second PCR lasting about 6 to 11 cycles. TCRdb recomputed calls from the 5' RACE reads with MiXCR, one row per CDR3 protein. The table has over a million distinct CDR3 sequences, around 25% seen once; the top ten hold less than 0.85%. The data were obtained in a study of blood T cells in healthy people across ages. General study results and limits: A greater number of naive CD4+ cells and higher diversity distinguished long-lived donors from aged donors.

CDR3 length: 13 residues. Germline CDR1 is MGHDK and CDR2 is SYGVNS. The same data also went into a second study, on T cells of mothers and their children.

The sequenced sample consisted of blood. The TCR was taken from a girl aged 2-9 years in good health. This chain links TRBV25-1 with TRBJ2-1; D may be TRBD1 (6 bases). The J call could be wrong; TRBJ2-7 is a better fit for the DNA end. CDR3: CASSTRGFYEQYF. The DNA for the CDR3 is TGTGCCAGCAGTACCAGGGGATTCTACGAGCAGTACTTC.